These T cell receptor beta chains were read from a single sample in a study of blood T cell repertoires in COVID-19. The repertoire was sequenced with immunoSEQ multiplex PCR; TCRdb's copy has only in-frame clones and lacks some. The data contain roughly 360,000 clones, roughly 77% of them singletons. The sequencing sample was made of peripheral blood. Receptors were obtained from a human donor with acute or convalescent COVID-19. The donor label of this sample is uncertain. CDR3s include the opening cysteine and the closing phenylalanine or tryptophan. Each record gives: D gene, clone size, V gene, J gene, CDR3 DNA, CDR3 protein. A D gene is named only where the DNA matches it firmly. A row's size may be missing; if present it is once, few, many or a size class.

.,once,TRBV28,TRBJ2-1,TGTGCCAGCGGACGACAGAAGCAGTTCTTC,CASGRQKQFF
TRBD2,.,TRBV4-1,TRBJ2-1,TGCGCCAGCAGCCAAGATAGAGCGGGAGGGCGCGATGAGCAGTTCTTC,CASSQDRAGGRDEQFF
TRBD1,.,TRBV3-1/TRBV3-2,TRBJ1-1,TGTGCCAGCAGCCAAAGACAGGGGACCACTGAAGCTTTCTTT,CASSQRQGTTEAFF
.,.,TRBV18,TRBJ2-3,TGTGCCAGCTCACTTTCCCCGTTGTTCACAGATACGCAGTATTTT,CASSLSPLFTDTQYF
TRBD2,.,TRBV5-1,TRBJ2-4,TGCGCCAGCAGCCCCCCCACAGCGGGATCTAAAAACATTCAGTACTTC,CASSPPTAGSKNIQYF
.,.,TRBV6-6,TRBJ1-2,TGTGCCAGCAGCTCATCAGGGGTGGACTATGGCTACACCTTC,CASSSSGVDYGYTF
TRBD1,.,TRBV9,TRBJ2-1,TGTGCCAGCAGCGTCTGGGACAGCTCCTACAATGAGCAGTTCTTC,CASSVWDSSYNEQFF
.,.,TRBV20-1,TRBJ1-2,TGCAGTGCCCCCCTTCTCGGTGGCTACACCTTC,CSAPLLGGYTF
TRBD1,.,TRBV6-5,TRBJ1-1,TGTGCCAGCAAGGACAGGGTAGGGTACACTGAAGCTTTCTTT,CASKDRVGYTEAFF
TRBD2,.,TRBV28,TRBJ2-2,TGTGCCAGCAGTTTCGTCTCTAGCGGGAACACCGGGGAGCTGTTTTTT,CASSFVSSGNTGELFF
TRBD2,few,TRBV29-1,TRBJ2-6,TGCAGCGTTGGGGAGGGCTCTGGGGCCAACGTCCTGACTTTC,CSVGEGSGANVLTF
.,.,TRBV19,TRBJ1-5,TGTGCCAGTAGTATTGCTAGGGGTGGCCAGCCCCAGCATTTT,CASSIARGGQPQHF
TRBD2,once,TRBV7-2,TRBJ2-3,TGTGCCAGCAGCTTAGTAGGACTAGTTAATACAGATACGCAGTATTTT,CASSLVGLVNTDTQYF
.,.,TRBV3-1/TRBV3-2,TRBJ1-6,TGTGCCAGCAAAGCAGGGCAGCCGAATTCACCCCTCCACTTT,CASKAGQPNSPLHF
.,.,TRBV10-1,TRBJ2-7,TGCGCCAGCAGCCATGAACCCGGAGGTCGCGAGCAGTACTTC,CASSHEPGGREQYF
TRBD2,.,TRBV11-2,TRBJ2-3,TGTGCCAGCAGCCCTAGCGGGAGCTTCACAGATACGCAGTATTTT,CASSPSGSFTDTQYF
TRBD1,few,TRBV7-9,TRBJ1-2,TGTGCCAGCAGCTGGACAGGAGACCTTAACTATGGCTACACCTTC,CASSWTGDLNYGYTF
TRBD2,.,TRBV5-1,TRBJ2-5,TGCGCCAGCAGCTTTGGGACTAGGGGAGAGACCCAGTACTTC,CASSFGTRGETQYF
TRBD2,once,TRBV4-2,TRBJ2-3,TGTGCCAGCAGCCAAGATCTTAGCGGGATCACAGATACGCAGTATTTT,CASSQDLSGITDTQYF
TRBD1,.,TRBV6-5,TRBJ1-5,TGTGCCAGCAGCCTGACAGGGCGCAATCAGCCCCAGCATTTT,CASSLTGRNQPQHF
TRBD2,.,TRBV5-1,TRBJ2-3,TGCGCCAGCAGCTTGTTAGCGGGGGCCAGCACAGATACGCAGTATTTT,CASSLLAGASTDTQYF
.,.,TRBV4-1,TRBJ2-2,TGCGCCAGCAGCCAAGATCCCGGACACCTCGGTAGAGCCGGGGAGCTGTTTTTT,CASSQDPGHLGRAGELFF
TRBD2,.,TRBV2,TRBJ2-2,TGTGCCAGCAGTGCAAGACTAGCGGGGGGGCATCAGGTCACCGGGGAGCTGTTTTTT,CASSARLAGGHQVTGELFF
.,.,TRBV6-5,TRBJ1-3,TGTGCCAGCAGTTTCGGGAGATTAAGAGGAAACACCATATATTTT,CASSFGRLRGNTIYF
.,.,TRBV2,TRBJ1-5,TGTGCCAGCAGTTTCACAGGTTACGATCAGCCCCAGCATTTT,CASSFTGYDQPQHF
.,.,TRBV12-3/TRBV12-4,TRBJ2-7,TGTGCCAGCAGTCTCTTAACTTACGAGCAGTACTTC,CASSLLTYEQYF
.,.,TRBV30,TRBJ1-6,TGTGCCTGGAGTGCTCCGAATTCACCCCTCCACTTT,CAWSAPNSPLHF
TRBD1,.,TRBV5-5,TRBJ2-7,TGTGCCAGCAGCGCGAGTAGGGGACAGGCGTTAAACGAGCAGTACTTC,CASSASRGQALNEQYF
TRBD1,once,TRBV19,TRBJ1-1,TGTGCCACCCGGACAGGGATGAACACTGAAGCTTTCTTT,CATRTGMNTEAFF
.,.,TRBV7-9,TRBJ2-5,TGTGCCAGCAGCTTTGGAGGGGGCGCGGGAGAGACCCAGTACTTC,CASSFGGGAGETQYF
TRBD1,few,TRBV5-1,TRBJ2-7,TGCGCCAGCAGCACGGACAGGGCCTACGAGCAGTACTTC,CASSTDRAYEQYF
TRBD2,.,TRBV4-1,TRBJ2-7,TGCGCCAGCAGCCACTCACCGGGACTAGCAGGGAGTGGGCAGTACTTC,CASSHSPGLAGSGQYF
TRBD1,.,TRBV2,TRBJ1-5,TGTGCCAGCAGGGGGACAGGCGTGAATGTGGGCAATCAGCCCCAGCATTTT,CASRGTGVNVGNQPQHF
.,.,TRBV9,TRBJ1-2,TGTGCCAGCAGCGCCCGACAGAACGTCTATGGCTACACCTTC,CASSARQNVYGYTF
.,once,TRBV6-4,TRBJ2-1,TGTGCCAGCAGTGATCTGGGGGGAACGAACAATGAGCAGTTCTTC,CASSDLGGTNNEQFF
.,.,TRBV7-6,TRBJ2-1,TGTGCCAGCAGCTTCGGGGAGGCGGGCCCGTACAATGAGCAGTTCTTC,CASSFGEAGPYNEQFF
.,few,TRBV7-9,TRBJ2-1,TGTGCCAGCAGCCCCTCCAGAACAGAATCACCATACAATGAGCAGTTCTTC,CASSPSRTESPYNEQFF
.,.,TRBV18,TRBJ1-2,TGTGCCAGCTCACCACCTGGGCAGTTAAATGGCTACACCTTC,CASSPPGQLNGYTF
.,.,TRBV6-5,TRBJ1-2,TGTGCCAGCAGTTACTCGAAGAGGGCTGAAAACTATGGCTACACCTTC,CASSYSKRAENYGYTF
TRBD2,.,TRBV5-1,TRBJ2-7,TGCGCCAGCAGCTTGGTTGCCGGGGGGGCATTAAGCGAGCAGTACTTC,CASSLVAGGALSEQYF
.,.,TRBV5-1,TRBJ2-7,TGCGCCAGCAGCTTGAGTGTGCAGGGGACCTACGAGCAGTACTTC,CASSLSVQGTYEQYF
.,.,TRBV5-1,TRBJ2-7,TGCGCCAGCAGCTTGGAGGCAGGCGGGCTCTCCTACGAGCAGTACTTC,CASSLEAGGLSYEQYF
TRBD1,.,TRBV28,TRBJ1-1,TGTGCCAGCAGGACTAACAGGGGTAATGCTTTCTTT,CASRTNRGNAFF
TRBD1,.,TRBV6-6,TRBJ1-4,TGTGCCAGCAGAGAGACAGGGGATGAAAAACTGTTTTTT,CASRETGDEKLFF
TRBD2,.,TRBV18,TRBJ2-7,TGTGCCAGCTCACCGAAAAGTTGGCTAGCGGGGGACCTCTACGAGCAGTACTTC,CASSPKSWLAGDLYEQYF
.,.,TRBV18,TRBJ2-6,TGTGCCAGCTCACCCCTGCCGAGCTCTGGGGCCAACGTCCTGACTTTC,CASSPLPSSGANVLTF
.,.,TRBV30,TRBJ2-1,TGTGCCTGGAGTCGGTGGCAGGGAAACCCGGCTACGTTCTTC,CAWSRWQGNPATFF
TRBD1,.,TRBV30,TRBJ2-1,TGTGCCTGGACCCCCCGGGACAGCTCCTACAATGAGCAGTTCTTC,CAWTPRDSSYNEQFF
TRBD1,.,TRBV5-5,TRBJ1-2,TGTGCCAGCAGCGGGGTTTGGGGGACAGGGAATAACTATGGCTACACCTTC,CASSGVWGTGNNYGYTF
.,.,TRBV11-2,TRBJ2-5,TGTGCCAGCAGCCCCCGAGGCGAACTCGGGGAGACCCAGTACTTC,CASSPRGELGETQYF
.,.,TRBV4-1,TRBJ2-1,TGCGCCAGCAGCCAAGGCGGGAACCTGAAGGATGAGCAGTTCTTC,CASSQGGNLKDEQFF
.,.,TRBV7-8,TRBJ1-5,TGTGCCAGCAGCTTAGGAGGATTCAATCAGCCCCAGCATTTT,CASSLGGFNQPQHF
.,.,TRBV10-3,TRBJ1-5,TGTGCCATCAGTGATCCGGGATGGGGTTCCAATCAGCCCCAGCATTTT,CAISDPGWGSNQPQHF
.,.,TRBV28,TRBJ2-1,TGTGCCAGCAGTTTACGCAGGGAGGGGGGCTACAATGAGCAGTTCTTC,CASSLRREGGYNEQFF
.,.,TRBV9,TRBJ2-2,TGTGCCAGCAGCGTAGATCCTATCCGCACCGGGGAGCTGTTTTTT,CASSVDPIRTGELFF
.,.,TRBV7-9,TRBJ1-1,TGTGCCAGCAGCACGGGATATTGGGGCACTGAAGCTTTCTTT,CASSTGYWGTEAFF
.,.,TRBV5-1,TRBJ2-2,TGCGCCAGCAGCTTGGACTTCGGGGAGCTGTTTTTT,CASSLDFGELFF
.,.,TRBV10-3,TRBJ2-7,TGTGCCATCAGTGAGTCGACACACAAGTCCTACGAGCAGTACTTC,CAISESTHKSYEQYF
.,.,TRBV3-1/TRBV3-2,TRBJ2-7,TGTGCCAGCAGCCCTCAATTAGGGGTGTGGTACGAGCAGTACTTC,CASSPQLGVWYEQYF
.,once,TRBV27,TRBJ1-1,TGTGCCAGCAGTTTACGTCGGGGAGGCATGAACACTGAAGCTTTCTTT,CASSLRRGGMNTEAFF